This T cell receptor beta chain comes out of a study of blood T cells in healthy people across ages. Whole-study results and caveats: In long-lived donors, naive CD4+ cell counts and diversity exceeded those of aged donors.

Germline CDR1 reads SGHRS; CDR2 reads YFSETQ. Trimming cost V 4 bases and J 7 bases; bases outside gene matches: 18. CDR3 length: 17 residues. Isolating PBMCs gave at least 7 million of these cells per sample. Alongside a J-beta primer mix, a sample-barcoded 5' primer served in a second PCR lasting roughly 7 to 11 cycles. A template-switch adaptor that had 12 random nucleotides put a tag on each cDNA molecule. Per-sample output comprised a minimum of 2.5 million paired-end reads containing CDR3. Each CDR3 protein gets one entry after TCRdb re-called the 5' RACE reads with MiXCR. The sample lists fewer than 1,000,000 distinct CDR3 sequences; approximately 44% were seen once. With respect to this clonotype: Its antigen remains unknown.

This chain joins TRBV5-1 and TRBJ2-7; 9 bases match TRBD1. The sample consisted of blood. The sequence was collected from a man aged 55 to 70 in good health. Here the CDR3 reads CASSRNRAGTGFGEQYF. CDR3 DNA sequence: TGCGCCAGCAGCCGAAACCGGGCCGGGACAGGGTTTGGTGAGCAGTACTTC.